This is a list of T cell receptor beta chains from one sample in a study of blood T cells in healthy people across ages. TCRdb re-derived calls from the 5' RACE reads in MiXCR, one entry per CDR3 protein. The data show about 830,000 distinct CDR3 sequences, 55% to 65% seen once. The specimen was blood. All receptors derive from a man in his thirties or forties in good health. Both conserved end residues are part of each CDR3. The order of the fields is CDR3 protein, clone size, V gene, D gene. A D gene is named only where the DNA matches it firmly. Size is omitted from some rows. Given values are once, few, many or a class for expanded clones.

CDR3aa: CASSYREAHSGANVLTF
abundance: once
v_gene: TRBV18
d_gene: -

CDR3aa: CASANSYEQYF
abundance: few
v_gene: TRBV6-5
d_gene: -

CDR3aa: CASSTGTGGVSYEQYF
abundance: -
v_gene: TRBV6-2/TRBV6-3
d_gene: TRBD1

CDR3aa: CASSPEEGRVTGYTF
abundance: many
v_gene: TRBV4-3
d_gene: -

CDR3aa: CACSPAVNQPQHF
abundance: -
v_gene: TRBV7-2
d_gene: -

CDR3aa: CASSQDLEGEQYF
abundance: -
v_gene: TRBV4-3
d_gene: -

CDR3aa: CASSRATSGQDYEQYF
abundance: -
v_gene: TRBV5-1
d_gene: TRBD2

CDR3aa: CASSESPRDTQYF
abundance: few
v_gene: TRBV25-1
d_gene: -

CDR3aa: CSVKLGLAGGVQETQYF
abundance: -
v_gene: TRBV29-1
d_gene: TRBD2

CDR3aa: CSARDEGTLNYGYTF
abundance: few
v_gene: TRBV20-1
d_gene: -

CDR3aa: CASSDGGGVGTDTQYF
abundance: few
v_gene: TRBV6-4
d_gene: -

CDR3aa: CASSLGSRQTLGSNEKLFF
abundance: few
v_gene: TRBV5-1
d_gene: -

CDR3aa: CASSSGSPEQYF
abundance: -
v_gene: TRBV5-1
d_gene: -

CDR3aa: CASSYSGDFVVYEQYF
abundance: few
v_gene: TRBV6-6
d_gene: -

CDR3aa: CASSETQNVDEQYF
abundance: -
v_gene: TRBV28
d_gene: -

CDR3aa: CASSFGTSDEQFF
abundance: once
v_gene: TRBV14
d_gene: TRBD2

CDR3aa: CASSPGTFYERYF
abundance: -
v_gene: TRBV16
d_gene: -

CDR3aa: CVSSTDRARPQHF
abundance: once
v_gene: TRBV27
d_gene: TRBD1

CDR3aa: CASSVASGGANEQFF
abundance: -
v_gene: TRBV9
d_gene: TRBD2

CDR3aa: CAWSDGQYYGYTF
abundance: once
v_gene: TRBV30
d_gene: -

CDR3aa: CASSIGGTGFDEQYF
abundance: -
v_gene: TRBV19
d_gene: TRBD1

CDR3aa: CASSLEGDRVETQYF
abundance: few
v_gene: TRBV7-2
d_gene: TRBD1

CDR3aa: CSVSNRGRGTDTQYF
abundance: few
v_gene: TRBV29-1
d_gene: TRBD1